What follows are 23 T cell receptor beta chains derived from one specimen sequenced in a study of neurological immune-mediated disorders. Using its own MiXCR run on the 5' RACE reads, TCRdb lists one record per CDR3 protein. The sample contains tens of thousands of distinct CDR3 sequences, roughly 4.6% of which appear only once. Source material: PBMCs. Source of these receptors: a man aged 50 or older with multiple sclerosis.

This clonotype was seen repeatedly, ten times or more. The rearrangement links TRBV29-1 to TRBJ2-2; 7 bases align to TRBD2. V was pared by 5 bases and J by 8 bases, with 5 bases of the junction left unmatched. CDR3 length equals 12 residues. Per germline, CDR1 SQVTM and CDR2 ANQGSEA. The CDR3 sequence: CSVSSGKGELFF. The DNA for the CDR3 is TGCAGCGTTTCCAGCGGGAAGGGGGAGCTGTTTTTT.

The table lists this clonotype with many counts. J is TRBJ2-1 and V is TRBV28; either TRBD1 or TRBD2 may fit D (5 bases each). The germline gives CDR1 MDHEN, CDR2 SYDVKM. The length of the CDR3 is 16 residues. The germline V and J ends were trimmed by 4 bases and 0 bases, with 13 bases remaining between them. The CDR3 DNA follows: TGTGCCAGCAGTTGGGACGGGACCCTCTCCTACAATGAGCAGTTCTTC. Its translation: CASSWDGTLSYNEQFF.

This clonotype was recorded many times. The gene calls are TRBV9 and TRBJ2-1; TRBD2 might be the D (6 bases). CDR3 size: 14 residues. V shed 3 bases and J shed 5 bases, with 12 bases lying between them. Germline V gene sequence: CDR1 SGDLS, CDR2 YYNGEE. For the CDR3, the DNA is TGTGCCAGCAGCGAGACTAGTTCGGACAATGAGCAGTTCTTC. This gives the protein CASSETSSDNEQFF.

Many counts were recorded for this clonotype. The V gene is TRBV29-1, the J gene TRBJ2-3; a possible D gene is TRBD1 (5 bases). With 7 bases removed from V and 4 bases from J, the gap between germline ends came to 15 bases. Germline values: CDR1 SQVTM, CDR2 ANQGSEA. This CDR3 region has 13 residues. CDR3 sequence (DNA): TGCAGCGCCGAAAGGGGCCAAGCAGATACGCAGTATTTT. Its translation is CSAERGQADTQYF.

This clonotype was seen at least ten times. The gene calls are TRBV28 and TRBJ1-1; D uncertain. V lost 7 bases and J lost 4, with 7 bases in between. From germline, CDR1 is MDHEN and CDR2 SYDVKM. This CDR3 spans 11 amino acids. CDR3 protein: CASTWGTEAFF. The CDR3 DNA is TGTGCCAGCACCTGGGGCACTGAAGCTTTCTTT.

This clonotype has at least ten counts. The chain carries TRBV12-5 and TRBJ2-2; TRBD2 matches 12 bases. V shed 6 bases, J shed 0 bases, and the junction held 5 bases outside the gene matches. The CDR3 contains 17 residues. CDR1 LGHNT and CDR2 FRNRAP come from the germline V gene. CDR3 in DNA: TGTGCTAGTGGCCCGGGACTAGCGGGCTCGAACACCGGGGAGCTGTTTTTT. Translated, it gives CASGPGLAGSNTGELFF.

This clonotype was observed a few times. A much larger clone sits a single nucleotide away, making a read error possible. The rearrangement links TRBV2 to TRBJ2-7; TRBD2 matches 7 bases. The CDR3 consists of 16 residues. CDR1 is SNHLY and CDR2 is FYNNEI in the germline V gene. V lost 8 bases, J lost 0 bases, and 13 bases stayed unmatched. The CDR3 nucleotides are TGTGCCAGCGAAAATATAGCGGGCTCGCGCTCCTACGAGCAGTACTTC. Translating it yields CASENIAGSRSYEQYF.

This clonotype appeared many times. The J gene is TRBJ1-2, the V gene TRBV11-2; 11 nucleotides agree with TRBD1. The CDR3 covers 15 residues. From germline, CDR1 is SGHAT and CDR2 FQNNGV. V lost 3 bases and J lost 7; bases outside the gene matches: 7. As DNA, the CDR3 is TGTGCCAGCAGCTTCGGACAGGGGGCTTCCTCTGGCTACACCTTC. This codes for CASSFGQGASSGYTF.

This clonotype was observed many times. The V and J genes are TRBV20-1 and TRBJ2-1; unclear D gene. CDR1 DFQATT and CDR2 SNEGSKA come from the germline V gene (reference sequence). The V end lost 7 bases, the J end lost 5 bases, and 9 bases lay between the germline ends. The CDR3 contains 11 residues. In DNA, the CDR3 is TGCAGTGTGGCCAGAGACAATGAGCAGTTCTTC. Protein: CSVARDNEQFF.

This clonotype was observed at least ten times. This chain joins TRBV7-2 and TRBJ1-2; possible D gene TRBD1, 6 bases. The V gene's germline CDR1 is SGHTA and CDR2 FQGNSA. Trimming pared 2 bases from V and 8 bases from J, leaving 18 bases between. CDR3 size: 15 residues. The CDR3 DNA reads TGTGCCAGCAGCTTATTTACGTTGGCAGGGGAAGGCTACACCTTC. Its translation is CASSLFTLAGEGYTF.

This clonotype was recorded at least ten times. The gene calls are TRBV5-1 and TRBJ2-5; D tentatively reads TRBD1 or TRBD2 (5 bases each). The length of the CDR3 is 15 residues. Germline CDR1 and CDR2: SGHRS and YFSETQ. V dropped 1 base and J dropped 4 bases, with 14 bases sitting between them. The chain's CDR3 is CASSLTGRGSETQYF. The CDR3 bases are TGCGCCAGCAGCTTGACGGGAAGGGGTTCAGAGACCCAGTACTTC.

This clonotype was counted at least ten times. The DNA for the CDR3 is TGTGCCATCAGTGAGTCCCTGGGGCTTGGCTATGGCTACACCTTC. It codes for CAISESLGLGYGYTF. The chain joins TRBV10-3 to TRBJ1-2; D is possibly TRBD1 (5 bases). Germline CDR1 and CDR2: ENHRY and SYGVKD. The CDR3 has 15 residues. The V and J ends lost 0 bases and 4 bases respectively, with 12 bases between them.

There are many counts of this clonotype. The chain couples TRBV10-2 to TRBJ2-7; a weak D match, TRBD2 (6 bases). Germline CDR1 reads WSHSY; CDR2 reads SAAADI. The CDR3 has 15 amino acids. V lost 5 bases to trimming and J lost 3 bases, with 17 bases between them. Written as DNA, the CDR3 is TGCGCCAGCAGTATAAGCCCGGGACTTGACTACGAGCAGTACTTC. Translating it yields CASSISPGLDYEQYF.

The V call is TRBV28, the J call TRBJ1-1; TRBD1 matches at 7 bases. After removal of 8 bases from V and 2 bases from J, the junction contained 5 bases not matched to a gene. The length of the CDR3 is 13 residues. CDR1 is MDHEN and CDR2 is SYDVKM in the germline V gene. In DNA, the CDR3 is TGTGCCAGCCGGGACAGAAAAAACACTGAAGCTTTCTTT. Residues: CASRDRKNTEAFF.

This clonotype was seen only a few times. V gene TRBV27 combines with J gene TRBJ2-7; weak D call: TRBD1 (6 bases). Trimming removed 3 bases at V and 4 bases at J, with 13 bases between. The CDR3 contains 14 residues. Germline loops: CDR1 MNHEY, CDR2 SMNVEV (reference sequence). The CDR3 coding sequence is TGTGCCAGCAGTTTGTGGGACACGGGGTACGAGCAGTACTTC. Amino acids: CASSLWDTGYEQYF.

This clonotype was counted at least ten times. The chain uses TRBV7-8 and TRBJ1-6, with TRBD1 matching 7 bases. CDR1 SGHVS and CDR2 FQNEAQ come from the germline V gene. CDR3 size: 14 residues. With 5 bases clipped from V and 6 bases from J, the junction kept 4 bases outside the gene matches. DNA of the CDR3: TGTGCCAGCAGCCGGGACAGTTTTAATTCACCCCTCCACTTT. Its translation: CASSRDSFNSPLHF.

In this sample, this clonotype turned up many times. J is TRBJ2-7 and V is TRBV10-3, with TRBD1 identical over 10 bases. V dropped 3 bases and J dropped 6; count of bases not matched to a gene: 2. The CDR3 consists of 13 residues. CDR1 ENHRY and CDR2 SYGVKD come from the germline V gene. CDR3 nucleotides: TGTGCCATCAGTGATGGGACAGGGGTCGAGCAGTACTTC. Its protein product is CAISDGTGVEQYF.

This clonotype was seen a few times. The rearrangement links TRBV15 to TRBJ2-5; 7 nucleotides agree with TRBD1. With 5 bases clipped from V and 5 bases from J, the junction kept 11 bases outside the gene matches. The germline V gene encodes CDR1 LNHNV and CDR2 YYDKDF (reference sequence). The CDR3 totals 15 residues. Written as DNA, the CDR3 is TGTGCCACCAGCGGGCACAGGGGCCCGATGGAGACCCAGTACTTC. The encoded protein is CATSGHRGPMETQYF.

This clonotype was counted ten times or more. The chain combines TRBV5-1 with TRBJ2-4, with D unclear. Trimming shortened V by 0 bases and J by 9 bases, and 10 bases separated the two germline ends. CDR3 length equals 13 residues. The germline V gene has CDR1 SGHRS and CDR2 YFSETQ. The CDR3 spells CASSLVDRSIQYF. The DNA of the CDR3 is TGCGCCAGCAGCTTGGTCGACCGAAGCATTCAGTACTTC.

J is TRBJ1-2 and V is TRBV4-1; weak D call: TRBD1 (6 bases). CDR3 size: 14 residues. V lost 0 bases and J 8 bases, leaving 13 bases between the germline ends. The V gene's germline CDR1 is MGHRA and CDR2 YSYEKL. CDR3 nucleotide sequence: TGCGCCAGCAGCCAAGATGTAAGGGGGTCGGGCTACACCTTC. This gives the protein CASSQDVRGSGYTF.

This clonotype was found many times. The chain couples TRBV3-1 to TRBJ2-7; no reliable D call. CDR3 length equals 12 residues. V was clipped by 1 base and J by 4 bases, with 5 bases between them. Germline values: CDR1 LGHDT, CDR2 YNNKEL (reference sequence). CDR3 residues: CASSQGLYEQYF. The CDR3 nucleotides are TGTGCCAGCAGCCAAGGCTTATACGAGCAGTACTTC.

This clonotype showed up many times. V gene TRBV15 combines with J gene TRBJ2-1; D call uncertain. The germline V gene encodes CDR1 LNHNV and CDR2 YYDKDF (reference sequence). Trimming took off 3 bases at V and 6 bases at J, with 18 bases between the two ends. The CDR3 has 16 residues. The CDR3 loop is CATSRPQRHGFNEQFF. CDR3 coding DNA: TGTGCCACCAGCAGGCCCCAGCGACATGGGTTCAATGAGCAGTTCTTC.

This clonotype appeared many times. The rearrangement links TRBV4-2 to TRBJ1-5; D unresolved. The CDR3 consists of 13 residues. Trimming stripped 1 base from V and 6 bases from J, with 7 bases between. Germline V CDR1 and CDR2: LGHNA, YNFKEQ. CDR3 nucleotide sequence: TGTGCCAGCAGCCAAGTAGCAAGTCAGCCCCAGCATTTT. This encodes CASSQVASQPQHF.